The 26 T cell receptor beta chains below come from one sample, sequenced in a study of OX40 agonist ivuxolimab in advanced cancers. The method was immunoSEQ multiplex PCR; TCRdb's version includes in-frame clones alone and lacks a portion of them. Among about 82,000 clones listed, approximately 90% were seen once. Sequenced material: CD4+ or CD8+ T cells sorted from blood, taken in a trial of the OX40 agonist ivuxolimab. These receptors were collected from an adult with an advanced solid tumor such as melanoma, head and neck, liver or kidney cancer.

The chain recombines TRBV6-5 with TRBJ1-2; 7 positions agree with TRBD1. The V gene's germline CDR1 is MNHEY and CDR2 SVGAGI. Unmatched junction bases numbered 7, after V lost 2 bases and J lost 4 bases. The CDR3 loop spans 15 amino acids. This chain's CDR3 is CASSYTQGDTYGYTF. CDR3 coding DNA: TGTGCCAGCAGTTACACTCAGGGGGATACCTATGGCTACACCTTC.

With respect to this clone: The junction and the germline gene differ at one end; a read error may be behind it. The chain recombines TRBV20-1 with TRBJ1-2, with 8 bases that match TRBD1. This CDR3 has 10 amino acids. CDR1 and CDR2 from the germline V gene are DFQATT and SNEGSKA (reference sequence). The CDR3 bases are TGCAGTGCTACCCTGGACAGGGTTCTTTTC. Amino acids: CSATLDRVLF.

In DNA, the CDR3 is TGTGCCAGCAGCGTAGATGGGGGGGTCCTCAACAATGAGCAGTTCTTC. Residues: CASSVDGGVLNNEQFF. The chain carries TRBV9 and TRBJ2-1, with 7 bases aligning to TRBD2. The CDR3 length is 16 residues. Trimming removed 0 bases from V and 5 bases from J; junction bases left unmatched: 8. The V gene's germline CDR1 is SGDLS and CDR2 YYNGEE.

The V and J genes are TRBV19 and TRBJ2-1; 13 bases match TRBD2. After removal of 5 bases from V and 7 bases from J, the junction contained 5 bases not matched to a gene. This CDR3 is 15 amino acids long. Germline V gene data show CDR1 as LNHDA and CDR2 as SQIVND (reference sequence). This CDR3 is CASSARTSGGNEQFF. The CDR3 DNA sequence: TGTGCCAGTAGTGCCCGGACTAGCGGGGGAAATGAGCAGTTCTTC.

The chain recombines TRBV18 with TRBJ2-7; 8 nucleotides line up with TRBD1. Germline V gives CDR1 KGHSH, CDR2 LQKENI. V dropped 5 bases and J dropped 3; count of bases not matched to a gene: 6. The CDR3 length is 14 residues. The CDR3: CASSIDRGVYEQYF. The CDR3 DNA reads TGTGCCAGCTCAATCGACAGGGGTGTCTACGAGCAGTACTTC. Together with reference TRBV18 and TRBJ2-7, the CDR3 gives the full variable domain: NAGVMQNPRHLVRRRGQEARLRCSPMKGHSHVYWYRQLPEEGLKFMVYLQKENIIDESGMPKERFSAEFPKEGPSILRIQQVVRGDSAAYFCASSIDRGVYEQYFGPGTRLTVT.

The CDR3 is CASSSEQGYNEQFF. The CDR3 DNA follows: TGTGCCAGCAGTTCGGAACAGGGGTACAATGAGCAGTTCTTC. The genes are TRBV28 and TRBJ2-1; TRBD1 aligns across 7 bases. The germline V gene encodes CDR1 MDHEN and CDR2 SYDVKM. CDR3 length: 14 residues. Trimming removed 4 bases from V and 4 bases from J; junction bases left unmatched: 4.

The chain is built from TRBV28 and TRBJ1-2; D uncertain. V was shortened by 3 bases and J by 8 bases, with 13 bases between the two germline ends. CDR1 is MDHEN and CDR2 is SYDVKM in the germline V gene. The CDR3 has 13 amino acids. The CDR3, as DNA: TGTGCCAGCAGTTTTGTTGCAGGAAAGGGCTACACCTTC. Translation: CASSFVAGKGYTF.

V gene TRBV7-6 combines with J gene TRBJ1-3; D not resolved. The V and J ends lost 1 base and 4 bases respectively, with 14 bases between them. Per the germline V gene, CDR1 is SGHVS and CDR2 is FNYEAQ. The CDR3 sequence is 16 residues long. The CDR3 DNA follows: TGTGCCAGCAGCTTAGAGGTTTGGGGATCCGGAAACACCATATATTTT. Translating it yields CASSLEVWGSGNTIYF.

This rearrangement joins TRBV19 to TRBJ1-1; no clear D gene. This CDR3 is 11 amino acids long. The V end was cut by 7 bases, the J end by 2 bases, with 5 bases between. Germline-derived CDR1 and CDR2 are LNHDA and SQIVND (reference sequence). This CDR3 reads CASKVNTEAFF. In nucleotides, the CDR3 is TGTGCCAGTAAGGTAAACACTGAAGCTTTCTTT.

As concerns this clone: An end of the junction does not agree with germline; a read error may underlie this. This rearrangement joins TRBV19 to TRBJ2-1; D perhaps matches TRBD1 (6 bases). There are 16 residues in the CDR3. Germline V gives CDR1 LNHDA, CDR2 SQIVND (reference sequence). CDR3: CASSSLRTEIYDEQFF. CDR3 DNA sequence: TGTGCCAGTAGTAGCTTGAGGACAGAGATCTACGATGAGCAGTTCTTC.

This chain joins TRBV2 and TRBJ2-7; D not certain. The CDR3 spans 12 residues. Germline CDR1 is SNHLY and CDR2 is FYNNEI. The germline V and J ends were trimmed by 3 bases and 3 bases, with 6 bases remaining between them. This CDR3 is CASSDFGYEQYF. For the CDR3, the DNA is TGTGCCAGCAGTGACTTCGGCTACGAGCAGTACTTC.

The chain has TRBV6-5 and TRBJ1-2, with D perhaps matching TRBD1 (5 bases). The CDR3 has 14 amino acids. V lost 6 bases and J lost 3, with 14 bases in between. Germline V lookup: CDR1 MNHEY, CDR2 SVGAGI. Here the CDR3 reads CASRGTGDDYGYTF. The CDR3 DNA reads TGTGCCAGCAGGGGCACAGGTGATGACTATGGCTACACCTTC.

The chain is built from TRBV4-2 and TRBJ2-2, with D perhaps matching TRBD2 (6 bases). There are 18 residues in the CDR3. Trimming left V 8 bases short and J 0 bases short, with 22 bases between. The germline CDR1 and CDR2 sequences are LGHNA and YNFKEQ. The CDR3 bases are TGTGCCAGCGGACGGGGGTATGAGTTTCCCGCGAACACCGGGGAGCTGTTTTTT. It encodes CASGRGYEFPANTGELFF.

The chain is built from TRBV2 and TRBJ1-6, with 8 bases lining up with TRBD1. The germline gives CDR1 SNHLY, CDR2 FYNNEI. This CDR3 spans 17 amino acids. J gave up 10 bases and V 8 bases, and 19 bases lay outside the gene matches. CDR3 DNA: TGTGCCAGCCAATTTAGCCGGGACAGGTCAGCCGAATCACCCCTCCACTTT. Translation gives CASQFSRDRSAESPLHF.

There are a few counts of this clone. The CDR3 DNA sequence: TGCGCCAGCAGCCAAGGACAGGGTTATGGCTACACCTTC. Translated, it gives CASSQGQGYGYTF. The rearrangement joins TRBV4-1 to TRBJ1-2; 7 nucleotides match TRBD1. Germline V gene data show CDR1 as MGHRA and CDR2 as YSYEKL. With 1 base clipped from V and 5 bases from J, the junction kept 1 base outside the gene matches. The CDR3 has 13 residues.

The rearrangement uses TRBV4-2 and TRBJ2-2; possibly TRBD1 for D (5 bases). The CDR3 consists of 16 residues. Trimming pared 1 base from V and 0 bases from J, leaving 9 bases between. CDR1 LGHNA and CDR2 YNFKEQ come from the germline V gene. CDR3 amino acids: CASSQVRTTNTGELFF. The CDR3 bases are TGTGCCAGCAGCCAAGTTAGGACAACGAACACCGGGGAGCTGTTTTTT.

The chain is built from TRBV5-1 and TRBJ2-6; TRBD1 matches at 9 bases. The V and J ends lost 6 bases and 3 bases, in that order; junction bases with no gene match: 7. Germline CDR1 is SGHRS and CDR2 is YFSETQ. The CDR3 spans 16 residues. CDR3 in DNA: TGCGCCAGCAAAAATACAGGGGGCAATGGGGCCAACGTCCTGACTTTC. Protein product: CASKNTGGNGANVLTF.

V gene TRBV2 combines with J gene TRBJ2-7, with D possibly matching TRBD1 (5 bases). Germline V gene data show CDR1 as SNHLY and CDR2 as FYNNEI. The ends were cut back, 5 bases at V and 0 bases at J, with 14 bases in the middle. The CDR3 is 15 amino acids. The CDR3 is CASSSRQWVSYEQYF. CDR3 DNA: TGTGCCAGCAGTTCCCGACAGTGGGTCTCCTACGAGCAGTACTTC.

This chain joins TRBV19 and TRBJ2-3, with D possibly called TRBD1 or TRBD2 (6 bases each). The CDR3 consists of 15 residues. Trimming took off 3 bases at V and 0 bases at J, with 10 bases between the two ends. Per the germline V gene, CDR1 is LNHDA and CDR2 is SQIVND (reference sequence). For the CDR3, the DNA is TGTGCCAGTAGTATCGGGGGCCCTAGCACAGATACGCAGTATTTT. Translating gives CASSIGGPSTDTQYF.

The rearrangement links TRBV10-3 to TRBJ2-3, with D hard to call. Germline V gene data show CDR1 as ENHRY and CDR2 as SYGVKD. The V and J ends lost 7 bases and 0 bases respectively, with 11 bases between them. The CDR3 extends over 14 amino acids. CDR3 sequence (DNA): TGTGCCATCAATGGCCAACCGAGCACAGATACGCAGTATTTT. The encoded protein is CAINGQPSTDTQYF.

The chain uses TRBV6-6 and TRBJ2-7; no reliable D call. Germline V gene sequence: CDR1 MNHNY, CDR2 SVGAGI (reference sequence). The CDR3 is made up of 13 amino acids. V was cut by 4 bases and J by 2 bases, with 9 bases left in between. Written as DNA, the CDR3 is TGTGCCAGCAGTTTGGCCCAGCCCTACGAGCAGTACTTC. Amino acid sequence: CASSLAQPYEQYF.

The chain carries TRBV11-1 and TRBJ2-4, with D uncertain. CDR1 is SGHAT and CDR2 is FQDESV in the germline V gene (reference sequence). The V gene lost 1 base and the J gene lost 6 bases, with 13 bases spanning the gap. CDR3 length: 15 amino acids. The CDR3 DNA reads as TGTGCCAGCAGCTTAGAAGGGCAGGTGGCAAACATTCAGTACTTC. Translating gives CASSLEGQVANIQYF. Looking up the rest from reference TRBV11-1 and TRBJ2-4 gives the full variable domain: EAEVAQSPRYKITEKSQAVAFWCDPISGHATLYWYRQILGQGPELLVQFQDESVVDDSQLPKDRFSAERLKGVDSTLKIQPAELGDSAMYLCASSLEGQVANIQYFGAGTRLSVL.

The chain combines TRBV29-1 with TRBJ2-3, with a possible D match to TRBD1 (6 bases). Trimming removed 7 bases from V and 3 bases from J, with 14 bases in between. Germline-derived CDR1 and CDR2 are SQVTM and ANQGSEA. CDR3 size: 13 residues. In DNA, the CDR3 is TGCAGCGGAAGAGGGGGTCGAACAGATACGCAGTATTTT. Protein product: CSGRGGRTDTQYF.

This rearrangement joins TRBV6-5 to TRBJ2-1, with 7 nucleotides matching TRBD2. Looked up from germline, CDR1 is MNHEY and CDR2 is SVGAGI. V lost 4 bases, J lost 5 bases, and 8 bases stayed unmatched. CDR3 length equals 15 residues. The CDR3 DNA reads TGTGCCAGCAGTTCGTTCGGGAGGCGGGACAATGAGCAGTTCTTC. It translates to CASSSFGRRDNEQFF.

The J gene is TRBJ2-7, the V gene TRBV6-5; 9 bases line up with TRBD1. The V and J ends lost 4 bases and 5 bases, in that order; junction bases with no gene match: 9. Germline assignment: CDR1 MNHEY and CDR2 SVGAGI. The CDR3 sequence is 15 residues long. CDR3: CASSFDGTGSHEQYF. The CDR3 coding sequence is TGTGCCAGCAGTTTCGATGGGACAGGGAGCCACGAGCAGTACTTC.

In its sample, this clone was seen once. As DNA, the CDR3 is TGTGCCAGCAGCAAAGCGGGATTACCGGATACGCAGTATTTT. It is translated as CASSKAGLPDTQYF. The chain links TRBV21-1 to TRBJ2-3. TRBV21-1 is a pseudogene. This CDR3 is built from 14 residues.